What follows are 2 T cell receptor beta chains derived from one specimen sequenced in a study of PD-1 blockade in classical Hodgkin lymphoma. Time point noted: cycle 4 day 1 (C4D1), after five to seven weeks of nivolumab. Patients all relapsed after autologous stem cell transplantation, and there was variation in brentuximab vedotin exposure. The repertoire was sequenced with immunoSEQ multiplex PCR; TCRdb's copy has only in-frame clones and lacks some. This sample has around 25,000 clones, with approximately 70% found just once. This material consisted of peripheral blood mononuclear cells (PBMCs), taken before the fourth cycle of nivolumab. These receptors were taken from a human donor with classical Hodgkin lymphoma.

This clone has a handful of counts. In DNA form, the CDR3 reads TGTGCCAGCAGCCCGACAGATGATAACTATGGCTACACCTTC. Protein: CASSPTDDNYGYTF. The V and J genes are TRBV5-4 and TRBJ1-2, with a possible D match to TRBD1 (5 bases). The CDR3 extends over 14 amino acids. Looked up from germline, CDR1 is SGHNT and CDR2 is YYREEE (reference sequence). V was trimmed by 4 bases and J by 1 base, leaving 11 bases between them.

This clone was observed once. This chain links TRBV7-8 with TRBJ2-6; no clear D gene. The CDR3 covers 16 residues. Germline CDR1 and CDR2: SGHVS and FQNEAQ. Deletions cut 8 bases from V and 0 bases from J, with 14 bases between. CDR3 region: CASSPYLGSGANVLTF. The CDR3 nucleotides are TGTGCCAGCTCACCTTATTTAGGCTCTGGGGCCAACGTCCTGACTTTC.